Below, one TCR beta chain is given with its context. The antigen remains unidentified. Using a J-beta primer mix together with a sample-barcoded 5' primer, a second PCR was run for about 6 to 11 cycles. TCRdb used MiXCR to reprocess the 5' RACE reads, holding one entry per CDR3 protein. This table has more than 900,000 distinct CDR3 sequences, roughly 28% appearing once. This sample is part of a study of blood T cells in healthy people across ages. Looking at the study overall: The capture of about one barcoded beta molecule per two T cells was achieved by template switching. Notes on the study in general: There was a strong correlation between TCR beta diversity and naive T cell percentage.

From germline, CDR1 is DFQATT and CDR2 SNEGSKA (reference sequence). The ends were cut back, 0 bases at V and 6 bases at J, with 18 bases in the middle. The CDR3 is made up of 16 amino acids. The sample was also reused in another study, on T cells of mothers and their children. As reported in that work: Donation came from a few healthy Caucasian mothers together with their six children. The data showed no persistent microchimeric T cell clones.

The TCR sequence derives from a woman aged 40 to 50 in good health. The V and J genes are TRBV20-1 and TRBJ1-5; perhaps TRBD1 as D (5 bases). Sequencing was done on a sample of blood. CDR3 nucleotides: TGCAGTGCTAGAGATCTCGTCAGGGCGGTTGGTCAGCCCCAGCATTTT. This encodes CSARDLVRAVGQPQHF.